These 12 T cell receptor beta chains came from one sample sequenced in a study of T cell responses to AZD1222 COVID-19 vaccine. Produced via immunoSEQ multiplex PCR; TCRdb's table is partial and in-frame only. This sample carries some 130,000 clones, approximately 91% of them seen once, and the ten largest clones take less than 1.3%. The material was peripheral blood, obtained 28 days after the second AZD1222 dose. The receptor set was obtained from an adult who received the AZD1222 COVID-19 vaccine.

The rearrangement links TRBV6-5 to TRBJ1-1, with a tentative D call TRBD1 (6 bases). The CDR3 is 14 amino acids. Looked up from germline, CDR1 is MNHEY and CDR2 is SVGAGI. V gave up 6 bases and J gave up 0 bases, with 11 bases separating them. The CDR3 sequence: CASSPEGVNTEAFF. The CDR3 bases are TGTGCCAGCAGCCCCGAGGGGGTGAACACTGAAGCTTTCTTT.

The genes are TRBV28 and TRBJ1-1, with D unresolved. V was trimmed by 4 bases and J by 0 bases, leaving 12 bases between them. The CDR3 totals 15 residues. Per the germline V gene, CDR1 is MDHEN and CDR2 is SYDVKM. The CDR3 here is CASSSPPVMNTEAFF. The CDR3 DNA is TGTGCCAGCAGTTCCCCCCCGGTTATGAACACTGAAGCTTTCTTT.

This clone was recorded only once. V is TRBV19 and J is TRBJ1-3, with D perhaps TRBD1 (5 bases). CDR1 is LNHDA and CDR2 is SQIVND in the germline V gene (reference sequence). The CDR3 has 15 amino acids. Trimming took off 3 bases at V and 0 bases at J, with 9 bases between the two ends. This CDR3 is CASSIQGASGNTIYF. Here the CDR3 DNA reads TGTGCCAGTAGTATCCAAGGGGCCTCTGGAAACACCATATATTTT.

The chain recombines TRBV18 with TRBJ1-1, with D maybe TRBD1 (5 bases). The CDR3 sequence is 15 residues long. Trimming shortened V by 0 bases and J by 1 base, and 9 bases separated the two germline ends. The V gene's germline CDR1 is KGHSH and CDR2 LQKENI. The CDR3 is CASSPPGTGNTEAFF. The DNA of the CDR3 is TGTGCCAGCTCACCACCCGGGACGGGGAACACTGAAGCTTTCTTT. Together with reference TRBV18 and TRBJ1-1, the CDR3 gives the full variable domain: NAGVMQNPRHLVRRRGQEARLRCSPMKGHSHVYWYRQLPEEGLKFMVYLQKENIIDESGMPKERFSAEFPKEGPSILRIQQVVRGDSAAYFCASSPPGTGNTEAFFGQGTRLTVV.

CDR3 loop: CASSPPSSPHNEQFF. CDR3 coding DNA: TGTGCCAGCTCACCACCTTCGTCACCCCACAATGAGCAGTTCTTC. The chain joins TRBV18 to TRBJ2-1; no definite D call. The CDR3 contains 15 residues. The V and J ends lost 0 bases and 5 bases respectively, with 11 bases between them. Germline V CDR1 and CDR2: KGHSH, LQKENI.

The CDR3: CASSSRGDPANEQFF. In DNA, the CDR3 is TGTGCCAGTAGTAGTAGGGGAGACCCGGCCAATGAGCAGTTCTTC. The gene calls are TRBV19 and TRBJ2-1; D may be TRBD1 or TRBD2 (5 bases each). V shed 4 bases and J shed 6 bases, with 16 bases lying between them. CDR1 and CDR2 (germline): LNHDA, SQIVND (reference sequence). This CDR3 is 15 amino acids long.

J is TRBJ2-1 and V is TRBV5-1; 7 bases line up with TRBD1. The junction had 19 bases not matched to a gene; V was cut back by 1 base and J by 6 bases. This CDR3 is 19 amino acids long. Germline loops: CDR1 SGHRS, CDR2 YFSETQ. CDR3 sequence (DNA): TGCGCCAGCAGCTTGTACAGGGGAGAACGCGGAAGGCGCGGCAATGAGCAGTTCTTC. It translates to CASSLYRGERGRRGNEQFF.

The chain carries TRBV7-3 and TRBJ2-7; D not certain. The CDR3 length is 14 residues. V lost 4 bases and J 6 bases, leaving 16 bases between the germline ends. Germline V lookup: CDR1 SGHTA, CDR2 FQGTGA. The CDR3, as DNA: TGTGCCAGCAGCTCCCTGCCCGGGTTTGGCGAGCAGTACTTC. This sequence encodes CASSSLPGFGEQYF.

This clone appeared many times. The gene calls are TRBV2 and TRBJ1-2; possibly TRBD1 for D (5 bases). V shed 7 bases and J shed 3 bases, with 12 bases lying between them. CDR3 size: 13 residues. Looked up from germline, CDR1 is SNHLY and CDR2 is FYNNEI. CDR3 residues: CASKFPGHYGYTF. The CDR3 DNA follows: TGTGCCAGCAAATTTCCGGGACACTATGGCTACACCTTC.

V is TRBV19 and J is TRBJ2-4; 12 bases align to TRBD2. With 7 bases clipped from V and 0 bases from J, the junction kept 10 bases outside the gene matches. The CDR3 length is 18 residues. Germline assignment: CDR1 LNHDA and CDR2 SQIVND (reference sequence). CDR3 loop: CASTPTSGRPLAKNIQYF. The CDR3 region has the DNA TGTGCCAGTACGCCGACTAGCGGGAGACCCTTAGCCAAAAACATTCAGTACTTC.

This clone was observed a handful of times. The chain links TRBV6-1 to TRBJ2-1; D might be TRBD1 or TRBD2, each matching 5 bases. The CDR3 sequence is 17 residues long. Germline V gene sequence: CDR1 MNHNS, CDR2 SASEGT. V was cut by 2 bases and J by 3 bases, with 17 bases left in between. DNA for the CDR3: TGTGCCAGCAGTGAAATCTTGGGACCCTGGGGCTACAATGAGCAGTTCTTC. Translating it yields CASSEILGPWGYNEQFF.

This CDR3 is CSVRQGWNAPLHF. CDR3 bases: TGCAGCGTAAGACAGGGTTGGAATGCACCCCTCCACTTT. J is TRBJ1-6 and V is TRBV29-1; 7 positions agree with TRBD1. V gave up 6 bases and J gave up 11 bases; unmatched junction bases: 10. From germline, CDR1 is SQVTM and CDR2 ANQGSEA. This CDR3 is built from 13 residues.